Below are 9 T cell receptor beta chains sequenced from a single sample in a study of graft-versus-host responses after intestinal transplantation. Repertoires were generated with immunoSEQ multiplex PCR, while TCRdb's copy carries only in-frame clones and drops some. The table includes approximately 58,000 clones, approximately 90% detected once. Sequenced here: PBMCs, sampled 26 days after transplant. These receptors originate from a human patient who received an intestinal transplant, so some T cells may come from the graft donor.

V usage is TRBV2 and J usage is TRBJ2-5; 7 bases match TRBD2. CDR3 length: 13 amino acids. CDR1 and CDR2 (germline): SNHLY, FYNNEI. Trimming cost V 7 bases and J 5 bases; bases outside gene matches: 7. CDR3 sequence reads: CASKRGGMETQYF. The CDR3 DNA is TGTGCCAGCAAAAGGGGAGGGATGGAGACCCAGTACTTC.

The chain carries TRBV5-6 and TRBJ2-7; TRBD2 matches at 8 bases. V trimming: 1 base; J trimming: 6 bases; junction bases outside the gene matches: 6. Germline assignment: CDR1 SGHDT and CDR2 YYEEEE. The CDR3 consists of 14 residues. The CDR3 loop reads CASSLLLAGIEQYF. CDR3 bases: TGTGCCAGCAGCTTGTTATTAGCGGGAATCGAGCAGTACTTC. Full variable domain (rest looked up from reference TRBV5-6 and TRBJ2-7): DAGVTQSPTHLIKTRGQQVTLRCSPKSGHDTVSWYQQALGQGPQFIFQYYEEEERQRGNFPDRFSGHQFPNYSSELNVNALLLGDSALYLCASSLLLAGIEQYFGPGTRLTVT.

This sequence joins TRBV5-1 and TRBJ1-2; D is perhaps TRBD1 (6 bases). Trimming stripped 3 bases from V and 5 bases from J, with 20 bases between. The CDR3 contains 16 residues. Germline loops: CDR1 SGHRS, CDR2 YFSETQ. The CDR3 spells CASSSNRPRGGYGYTF. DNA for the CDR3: TGCGCCAGCAGCTCCAACCGCCCTCGAGGGGGTTATGGCTACACCTTC.

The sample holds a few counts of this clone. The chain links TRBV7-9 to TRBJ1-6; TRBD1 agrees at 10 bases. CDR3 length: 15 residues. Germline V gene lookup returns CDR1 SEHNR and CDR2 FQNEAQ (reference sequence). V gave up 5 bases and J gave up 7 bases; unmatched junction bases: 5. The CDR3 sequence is CASSVRDRGNSPLHF. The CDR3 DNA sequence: TGTGCCAGCAGCGTACGGGACAGGGGCAATTCACCCCTCCACTTT.

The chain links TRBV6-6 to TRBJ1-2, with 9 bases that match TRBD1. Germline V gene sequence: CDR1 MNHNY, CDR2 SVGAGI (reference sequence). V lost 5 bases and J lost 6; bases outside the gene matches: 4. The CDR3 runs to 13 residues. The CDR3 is CASSNRDRDGYTF. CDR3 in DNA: TGTGCCAGCAGTAACCGGGACAGGGATGGCTACACCTTC.

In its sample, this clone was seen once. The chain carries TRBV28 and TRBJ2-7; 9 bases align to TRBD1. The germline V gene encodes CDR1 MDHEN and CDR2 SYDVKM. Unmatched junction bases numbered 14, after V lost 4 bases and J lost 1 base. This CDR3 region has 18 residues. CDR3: CASSSPGTGSRISYEQYF. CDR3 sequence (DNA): TGTGCCAGCAGTTCCCCCGGGACAGGGAGTCGGATTTCCTACGAGCAGTACTTC.

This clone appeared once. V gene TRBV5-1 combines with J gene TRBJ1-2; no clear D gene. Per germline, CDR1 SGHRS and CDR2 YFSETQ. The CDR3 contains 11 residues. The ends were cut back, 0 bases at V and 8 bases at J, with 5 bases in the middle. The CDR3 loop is CASSLGGGYTF. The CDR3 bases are TGCGCCAGCAGCTTGGGCGGAGGCTACACCTTC. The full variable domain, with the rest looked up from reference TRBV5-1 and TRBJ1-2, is KAGVTQTPRYLIKTRGQQVTLSCSPISGHRSVSWYQQTPGQGLQFLFEYFSETQRNKGNFPGRFSGRQFSNSRSEMNVSTLELGDSALYLCASSLGGGYTFGSGTRLTVV.

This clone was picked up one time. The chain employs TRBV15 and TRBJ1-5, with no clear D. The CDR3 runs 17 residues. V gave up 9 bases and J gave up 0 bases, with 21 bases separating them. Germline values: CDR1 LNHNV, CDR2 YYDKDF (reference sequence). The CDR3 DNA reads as TGTGCCACACGGGGTCTATCAGGCCTCTATAGCAATCAGCCCCAGCATTTT. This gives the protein CATRGLSGLYSNQPQHF.

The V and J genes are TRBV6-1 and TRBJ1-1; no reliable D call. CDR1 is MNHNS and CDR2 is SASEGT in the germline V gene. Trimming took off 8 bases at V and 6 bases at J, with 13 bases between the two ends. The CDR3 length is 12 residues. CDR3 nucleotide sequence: TGTGCCAGCGTTTCAATGGAGGCTGAAGCTTTCTTT. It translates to CASVSMEAEAFF.